Included here is one T cell receptor beta chain sequence, with context. The data stem from a study of T cell responses to AZD1222 COVID-19 vaccine. Germline CDR1 and CDR2: LGHDT and YNNKEL (reference sequence). V was clipped by 1 base and J by 3 bases, with 8 bases between them. CDR3 size: 14 residues. Sequenced by immunoSEQ multiplex PCR; TCRdb stores in-frame clones only, minus some. The sample has roughly 100,000 clones, 70% to 90% seen once. Sequences were derived from peripheral blood, sampled on day 0 of AZD1222 vaccination. The chain has TRBV3-1 (or the pseudogene TRBV3-2) and TRBJ2-3; no clear D. The TCR originated in an adult in good health. CDR3 coding DNA: TGTGCCAGCAGCCAAGCTCCCAGGACAGATACGCAGTATTTT. As protein: CASSQAPRTDTQYF.